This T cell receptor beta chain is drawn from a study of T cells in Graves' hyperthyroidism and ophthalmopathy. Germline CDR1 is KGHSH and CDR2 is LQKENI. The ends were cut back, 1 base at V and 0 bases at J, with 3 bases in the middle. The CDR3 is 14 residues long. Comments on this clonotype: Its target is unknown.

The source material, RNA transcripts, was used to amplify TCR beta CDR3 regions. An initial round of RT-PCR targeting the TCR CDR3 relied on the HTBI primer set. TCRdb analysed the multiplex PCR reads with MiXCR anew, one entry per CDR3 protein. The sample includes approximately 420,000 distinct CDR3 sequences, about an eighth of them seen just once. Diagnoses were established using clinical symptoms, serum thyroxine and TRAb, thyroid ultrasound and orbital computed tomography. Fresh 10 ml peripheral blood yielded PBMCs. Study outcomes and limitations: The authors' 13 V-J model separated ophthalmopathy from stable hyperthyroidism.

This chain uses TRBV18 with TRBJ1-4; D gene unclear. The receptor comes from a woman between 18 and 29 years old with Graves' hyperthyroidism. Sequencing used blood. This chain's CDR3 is CASSPRSTNEKLFF. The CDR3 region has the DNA TGTGCCAGCTCACCACGGTCAACTAATGAAAAACTGTTTTTT.